The 5 T cell receptor beta chains below come from one sample, sequenced in a study of blood T cell repertoires in COVID-19. Profiling relied on immunoSEQ multiplex PCR, and the TCRdb table lists in-frame clones only, not all of them. In the table there are 150,000 to 200,000 clones, roughly 90% of which are singletons. The source material was PBMCs or T cells enriched from blood (not recorded which). Source of these receptors: a woman between 50 and 59 years old who had recovered from COVID-19.

The rearrangement joins TRBV4-3 to TRBJ1-2; no clear D gene. Per germline, CDR1 LGHNA and CDR2 YSLEER. With 4 bases removed from V and 4 bases from J, the gap between germline ends came to 16 bases. The CDR3 runs to 15 residues. In DNA form, the CDR3 reads TGCGCCAGCAGCCCGAACCATGGACTGCTCTATGGCTACACCTTC. It codes for CASSPNHGLLYGYTF.

This clone was seen a few times. V gene TRBV25-1 combines with J gene TRBJ2-3, with a possible D match to TRBD1 (5 bases). The CDR3 consists of 15 residues. Germline V gene sequence: CDR1 MGHDK, CDR2 SYGVNS. Trimming took off 2 bases at V and 1 base at J, with 10 bases between the two ends. CDR3 DNA: TGTGCCAGCAGTGAAATGAAAGGGGGCACAGATACGCAGTATTTT. Its protein is CASSEMKGGTDTQYF. The full variable domain, in which reference TRBV25-1 and TRBJ2-3 provide the parts outside the CDR3, is EADIYQTPRYLVIGTGKKITLECSQTMGHDKMYWYQQDPGMELHLIHYSYGVNSTEKGDLSSESTVSRIRTEHFPLTLESARPSHTSQYLCASSEMKGGTDTQYFGPGTRLTVL.

The chain joins TRBV11-2 to TRBJ1-3; D may be TRBD1 (5 bases). The V and J ends lost 5 bases and 3 bases respectively, with 11 bases between them. The CDR3 extends over 14 amino acids. The germline V gene encodes CDR1 SGHAT and CDR2 FQNNGV. The DNA of the CDR3 is TGTGCCAGCAGCAAGGGGACTTATGGAAACACCATATATTTT. Amino acid sequence: CASSKGTYGNTIYF.

The rearrangement uses TRBV10-3 and TRBJ2-3; 9 nucleotides line up with TRBD2. The CDR3 covers 15 residues. V trimming: 0 bases; J trimming: 3 bases; junction bases outside the gene matches: 1. Germline V gene lookup returns CDR1 ENHRY and CDR2 SYGVKD. The CDR3 DNA sequence: TGTGCCATCAGTGAGTCGGGACTAGCTACAGATACGCAGTATTTT. Protein sequence: CAISESGLATDTQYF.

This clone has a handful of counts. The chain joins TRBV4-3 to TRBJ1-6, with TRBD1 identical over 9 bases. Germline V lookup: CDR1 LGHNA, CDR2 YSLEER. J was trimmed by 9 bases and V by 2 bases; bases with no gene match: 8. This CDR3 contains 16 residues. The chain's CDR3 is CASSQILTGGGSPLHF. CDR3 nucleotides: TGCGCCAGCAGCCAAATACTGACAGGGGGTGGTTCACCCCTCCACTTT.